The 20 T cell receptor beta chains given below trace back to one sample, sequenced in a study of cytomegalovirus exposure and HLA in healthy donors. The protocol was immunoSEQ multiplex PCR, while the TCRdb copy is restricted to in-frame clones and leaves out a portion. This sample yields fewer than 200,000 clones, of which around nine tenths are seen a single time; about 9.4% belongs to the top ten. Sequences were obtained from PBMCs. All receptors come from a woman younger than 30 in good health and CMV-seropositive.

The chain combines TRBV2 with TRBJ2-3; maybe TRBD2 (6 bases). Germline CDR1 SNHLY, CDR2 FYNNEI. The CDR3 has 17 amino acids. Trimming cost V 6 bases and J 2 bases, with 21 bases left between them. The CDR3 spells CASRTRTGTYNTDTQYF. CDR3 DNA sequence: TGTGCCAGCAGGACCCGGACCGGGACTTATAACACAGATACGCAGTATTTT.

This clone was counted a single time. The chain combines TRBV28 with TRBJ2-2; tentative D call: TRBD1 (7 bases). Germline V gene data show CDR1 as MDHEN and CDR2 as SYDVKM. CDR3 size: 14 residues. V was pared by 4 bases and J by 6 bases, with 12 bases between. Here the CDR3 reads CASSSSRGAGELFF. DNA for the CDR3: TGTGCCAGCAGTTCATCCAGGGGGGCCGGGGAGCTGTTTTTT.

The V and J genes are TRBV11-2 and TRBJ1-1; 7 nucleotides line up with TRBD1. Trimming cost V 5 bases and J 7 bases; bases outside gene matches: 7. Germline V lookup: CDR1 SGHAT, CDR2 FQNNGV. The CDR3 sequence is 13 residues long. CDR3 loop: CASSPGQVFEAFF. CDR3 in DNA: TGTGCCAGCAGCCCCGGACAGGTTTTTGAAGCTTTCTTT.

Here the CDR3 reads CAWRKVKAASSTGELFF. CDR3 DNA sequence: TGTGCCTGGAGGAAGGTGAAGGCGGCGTCTAGCACCGGGGAGCTGTTTTTT. The rearrangement links TRBV30 to TRBJ2-2, with D hard to call. Looked up from germline, CDR1 is GTSNPN and CDR2 is SVGIG (reference sequence). The CDR3 has 17 amino acids. Between the trimmed V and J ends, which lost 3 bases and 4 bases, there was a span of 21 bases.

This chain links TRBV11-2 with TRBJ1-3; 7 nucleotides agree with TRBD1. Losses at the gene ends were 7 bases for V and 7 bases for J; bases not matched to a gene: 7. This CDR3 comprises 13 residues. Germline lookup yields CDR1 SGHAT and CDR2 FQNNGV. The CDR3 loop is CASTPGTVNTIYF. The CDR3 DNA is TGTGCCAGCACCCCTGGGACAGTCAACACCATATATTTT.

This chain joins TRBV5-1 and TRBJ1-1; no clear D. Deletions cut 2 bases from V and 5 bases from J, with 10 bases between. The CDR3 extends over 13 amino acids. Germline-derived CDR1 and CDR2 are SGHRS and YFSETQ. The CDR3: CASSFWEGTEAFF. As DNA, the CDR3 is TGCGCCAGCAGCTTTTGGGAGGGTACTGAAGCTTTCTTT. Filled out from reference TRBV5-1 and TRBJ1-1, the complete variable domain reads KAGVTQTPRYLIKTRGQQVTLSCSPISGHRSVSWYQQTPGQGLQFLFEYFSETQRNKGNFPGRFSGRQFSNSRSEMNVSTLELGDSALYLCASSFWEGTEAFFGQGTRLTVV.

The rearrangement uses TRBV19 and TRBJ2-7; D might be TRBD2 (5 bases). V lost 1 base to trimming and J lost 3 bases, with 19 bases between them. CDR1 LNHDA and CDR2 SQIVND come from the germline V gene (reference sequence). The CDR3 extends over 17 amino acids. CDR3 sequence reads: CASSIGPFGPGVYEQYF. As DNA, the CDR3 is TGTGCCAGTAGTATAGGCCCCTTTGGGCCCGGGGTCTACGAGCAGTACTTC.

This chain connects TRBV6-1 to TRBJ2-7, with TRBD1 matching 10 bases. J gave up 5 bases and V 3 bases, and 7 bases lay outside the gene matches. The CDR3 covers 15 residues. The germline V gene has CDR1 MNHNS and CDR2 SASEGT. CDR3 sequence (DNA): TGTGCCAGCAGTGACGAGGCCGGGACAGGGGACGAGCAGTACTTC. This translates into CASSDEAGTGDEQYF.

There are a few counts of this clone. The rearrangement joins TRBV5-1 to TRBJ1-2; D is unclear. Trimming cost V 4 bases and J 0 bases, with 7 bases left between them. The CDR3 has 13 residues. Germline V gene lookup returns CDR1 SGHRS and CDR2 YFSETQ. CDR3 nucleotides: TGCGCCAGCAGCCACGGTACTAACTATGGCTACACCTTC. Translated, it gives CASSHGTNYGYTF. Full variable domain (remainder filled in from reference TRBV5-1 and TRBJ1-2): KAGVTQTPRYLIKTRGQQVTLSCSPISGHRSVSWYQQTPGQGLQFLFEYFSETQRNKGNFPGRFSGRQFSNSRSEMNVSTLELGDSALYLCASSHGTNYGYTFGSGTRLTVV.

The chain carries TRBV2 and TRBJ1-2; D unresolved. Trimming removed 3 bases from V and 2 bases from J, with 10 bases in between. This CDR3 has 14 residues. Germline CDR1 reads SNHLY; CDR2 reads FYNNEI. CDR3 nucleotides: TGTGCCAGCAGTGAGGCAGACTACAACTATGGCTACACCTTC. Translated, it gives CASSEADYNYGYTF.

This clone was found once. V and J are TRBV4-1 and TRBJ2-3; 8 nucleotides agree with TRBD2. Germline V gives CDR1 MGHRA, CDR2 YSYEKL. CDR3 length equals 15 residues. After removal of 3 bases from V and 2 bases from J, the junction contained 4 bases not matched to a gene. CDR3 in amino acids: CASSQGTRITDTQYF. As DNA, the CDR3 is TGCGCCAGCAGCCAGGGGACTAGGATCACAGATACGCAGTATTTT.

The gene calls are TRBV13 and TRBJ2-7, with 14 nucleotides matching TRBD2. Germline V lookup: CDR1 PRHDT, CDR2 FYEKMQ (reference sequence). Trimming at V came to 5 bases and at J to 3 bases, leaving 6 bases not matched to a gene. The length of the CDR3 is 16 residues. CDR3 region: CASSPEGLAGVYEQYF. Here the CDR3 DNA reads TGTGCCAGCAGCCCCGAGGGACTAGCGGGAGTCTACGAGCAGTACTTC.

The count of this clone is one. This chain uses TRBV4-3 with TRBJ1-4; perhaps TRBD1 as D (5 bases). Trimming removed 0 bases from V and 8 bases from J, with 16 bases in between. CDR3 length: 16 residues. Germline values: CDR1 LGHNA, CDR2 YSLEER. The CDR3 nucleotides are TGCGCCAGCAGCCAAGATTGGAGGGCAAGGGGAGAAAAACTGTTTTTT. Encoded protein: CASSQDWRARGEKLFF.

The chain recombines TRBV7-2 with TRBJ2-7, with 7 positions matching TRBD2. The CDR3 length is 16 residues. The trim removed 5 bases at V and 7 bases at J, leaving 17 bases unmatched. Germline CDR1 and CDR2: SGHTA and FQGNSA. The CDR3 region is CASSPYMMAGVGEQYF. The CDR3 DNA reads TGTGCCAGCAGCCCCTATATGATGGCGGGAGTAGGGGAGCAGTACTTC.

The V call is TRBV27, the J call TRBJ2-7, with TRBD1 identical over 10 bases. V trimming: 1 base; J trimming: 4 bases; junction bases outside the gene matches: 4. The V gene's germline CDR1 is MNHEY and CDR2 SMNVEV (reference sequence). The CDR3 extends over 15 amino acids. The CDR3 nucleotides are TGTGCCAGCAGTTTATTGGGGGACAGGGGTTACGAGCAGTACTTC. It specifies CASSLLGDRGYEQYF.

This clone has a single count. The chain carries TRBV7-6 and TRBJ1-4; D remains unclear. Germline assignment: CDR1 SGHVS and CDR2 FNYEAQ. V shed 3 bases and J shed 7 bases, with 21 bases lying between them. The CDR3 has 17 residues. The chain's CDR3 is CASSFRARGMGGEKLFF. The CDR3 nucleotides are TGTGCCAGCAGCTTTAGGGCTCGTGGAATGGGAGGTGAAAAACTGTTTTTT.

CDR3 protein: CASSLLDRGREQYF. CDR3 bases: TGTGCCAGCAGTTTATTGGACAGGGGGCGCGAGCAGTACTTC. The V call is TRBV28, the J call TRBJ2-7; 11 nucleotides line up with TRBD1. Germline V gives CDR1 MDHEN, CDR2 SYDVKM. This CDR3 contains 14 residues. Trimming removed 1 base from V and 6 bases from J; junction bases left unmatched: 2.

V usage is TRBV18 and J usage is TRBJ1-1; TRBD1 aligns across 9 bases. Germline CDR1 KGHSH, CDR2 LQKENI. The CDR3 runs 14 residues. The junction had 2 bases not matched to a gene; V was cut back by 2 bases and J by 4 bases. This chain's CDR3 is CASSPAQGATEAFF. The CDR3 nucleotides are TGTGCCAGCTCACCAGCACAGGGGGCCACTGAAGCTTTCTTT.

The chain links TRBV9 to TRBJ2-2, with 8 bases matching TRBD2. This CDR3 has 15 residues. Germline-derived CDR1 and CDR2 are SGDLS and YYNGEE. The junction had 5 bases not matched to a gene; V was cut back by 0 bases and J by 7 bases. CDR3 loop: CASSVGVGTSGELFF. As DNA, the CDR3 is TGTGCCAGCAGCGTAGGGGTTGGGACTAGCGGGGAGCTGTTTTTT.

The chain employs TRBV21-1 and TRBJ2-7; the table's D gene call, TRBD1, was not cross checked with the DNA. TRBV21-1 is a recognized pseudogene. The CDR3 consists of 16 residues. The CDR3 reads CASSAPPRGPTYEQYF. In nucleotides, the CDR3 is TGTGCCAGCAGCGCCCCTCCCAGGGGCCCAACCTACGAGCAGTACTTC.